This entry describes one T cell receptor beta chain. Its specificity is not known. Healthy bone marrow donors made up the donors. This entry comes from a study of cytomegalovirus exposure and HLA in healthy donors. Findings and limits, study-wide: About 180 TCR beta chains were listed as cytomegalovirus-associated. Productive status was seen about 87% or about 30% of the time for most TCR beta V segments in an earlier analysis. No immune exposure information besides CMV serostatus was available.

V lost 3 bases, J lost 7 bases, and 7 bases stayed unmatched. The germline V gene encodes CDR1 MDHEN and CDR2 SYDVKM. The CDR3 has 15 residues. The PCR made use of 60 Vbeta and 13 Jbeta primers. The method was immunoSEQ multiplex PCR; TCRdb's version includes in-frame clones alone and lacks a portion of them. Of 50,000 to 70,000 clones listed, under 90% are singletons. This sequence was found in a woman between 40 and 50 years old in good health and CMV-seronegative. Material for sequencing was PBMCs. The chain links TRBV28 to TRBJ2-2; 8 bases are shared with TRBD2. Here the CDR3 reads CASSLLAGSLGELFF. Here the CDR3 DNA reads TGTGCCAGCAGTTTGCTAGCGGGTTCCCTCGGGGAGCTGTTTTTT.